This TCR beta chain was sequenced in a study of pediatric ulcerative colitis. Study-wide points: Clonal expansions reduced rectal repertoire diversity in acute severe colitis.

Germline values: CDR1 SSHAT, CDR2 FNYEAQ (reference sequence). The CDR3 loop spans 15 amino acids. Notes on this clone: Its antigen is still unknown. One end of the junction is discordant with germline, which a read error may explain.

The method was immunoSEQ multiplex PCR; TCRdb's version includes in-frame clones alone and lacks a portion of them. The table records approximately 32,000 clones, about four fifths of them present only once. The TCR was taken from a boy younger than 18 with severe ulcerative colitis. This chain links TRBV7-7 with TRBJ1-3; D is unresolved. Sequenced: blood. The CDR3 DNA reads TGTGCTAGCAGCTTAGGTAGTGATCCTGGAAACACCATATATTTT. Translating it yields CASSLGSDPGNTIYF.